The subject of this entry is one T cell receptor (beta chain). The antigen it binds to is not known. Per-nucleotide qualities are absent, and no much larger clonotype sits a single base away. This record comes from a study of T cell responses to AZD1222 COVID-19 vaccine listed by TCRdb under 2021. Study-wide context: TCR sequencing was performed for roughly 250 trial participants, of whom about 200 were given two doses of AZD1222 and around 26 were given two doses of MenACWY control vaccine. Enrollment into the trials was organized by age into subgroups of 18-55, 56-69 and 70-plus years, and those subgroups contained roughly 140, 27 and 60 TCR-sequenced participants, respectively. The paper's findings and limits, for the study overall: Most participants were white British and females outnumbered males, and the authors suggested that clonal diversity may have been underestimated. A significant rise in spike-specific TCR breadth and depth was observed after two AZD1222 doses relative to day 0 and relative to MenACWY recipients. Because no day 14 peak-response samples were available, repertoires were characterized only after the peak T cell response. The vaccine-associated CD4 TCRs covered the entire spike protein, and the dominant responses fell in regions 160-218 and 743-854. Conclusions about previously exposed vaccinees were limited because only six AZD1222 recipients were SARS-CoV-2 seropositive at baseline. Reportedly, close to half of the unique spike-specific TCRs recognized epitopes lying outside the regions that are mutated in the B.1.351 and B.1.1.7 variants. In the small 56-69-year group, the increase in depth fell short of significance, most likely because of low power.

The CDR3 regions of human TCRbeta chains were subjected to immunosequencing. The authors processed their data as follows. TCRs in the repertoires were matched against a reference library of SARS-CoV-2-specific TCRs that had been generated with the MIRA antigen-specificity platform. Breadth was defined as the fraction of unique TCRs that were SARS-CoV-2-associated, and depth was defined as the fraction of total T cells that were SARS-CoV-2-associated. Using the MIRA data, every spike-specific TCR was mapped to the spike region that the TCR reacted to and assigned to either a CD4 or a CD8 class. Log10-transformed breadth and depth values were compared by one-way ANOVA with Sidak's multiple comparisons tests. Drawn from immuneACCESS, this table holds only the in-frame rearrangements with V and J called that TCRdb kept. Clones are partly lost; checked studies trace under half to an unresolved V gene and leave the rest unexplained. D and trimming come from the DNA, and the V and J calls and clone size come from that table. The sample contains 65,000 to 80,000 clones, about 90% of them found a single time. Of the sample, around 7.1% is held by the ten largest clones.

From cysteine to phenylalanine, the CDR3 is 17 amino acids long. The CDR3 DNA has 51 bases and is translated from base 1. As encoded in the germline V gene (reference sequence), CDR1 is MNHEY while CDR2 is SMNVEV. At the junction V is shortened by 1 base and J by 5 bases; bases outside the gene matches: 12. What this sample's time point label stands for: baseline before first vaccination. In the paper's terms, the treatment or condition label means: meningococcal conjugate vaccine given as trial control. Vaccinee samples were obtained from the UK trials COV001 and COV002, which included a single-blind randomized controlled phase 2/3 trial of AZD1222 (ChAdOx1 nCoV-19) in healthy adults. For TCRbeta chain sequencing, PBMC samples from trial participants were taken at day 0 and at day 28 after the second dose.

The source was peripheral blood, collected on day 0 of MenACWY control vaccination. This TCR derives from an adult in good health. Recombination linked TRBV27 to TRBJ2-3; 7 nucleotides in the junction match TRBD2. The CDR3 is CASSLYSGGRTQDTQYF. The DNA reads TGTGCCAGCAGTTTATATTCGGGCGGGAGAACTCAAGATACGCAGTATTTT.